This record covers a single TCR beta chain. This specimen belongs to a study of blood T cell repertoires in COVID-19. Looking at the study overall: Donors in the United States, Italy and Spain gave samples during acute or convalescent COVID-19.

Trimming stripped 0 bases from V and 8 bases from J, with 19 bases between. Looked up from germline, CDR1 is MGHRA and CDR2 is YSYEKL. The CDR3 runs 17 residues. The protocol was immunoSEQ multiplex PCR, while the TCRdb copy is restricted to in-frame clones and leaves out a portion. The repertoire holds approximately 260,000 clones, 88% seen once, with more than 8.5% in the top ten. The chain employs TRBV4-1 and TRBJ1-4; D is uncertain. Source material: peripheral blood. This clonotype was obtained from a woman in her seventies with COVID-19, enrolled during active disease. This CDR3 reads CASSQDRLGSAREKLFF. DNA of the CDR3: TGCGCCAGCAGCCAAGATCGCCTCGGATCGGCGAGGGAAAAACTGTTTTTT.